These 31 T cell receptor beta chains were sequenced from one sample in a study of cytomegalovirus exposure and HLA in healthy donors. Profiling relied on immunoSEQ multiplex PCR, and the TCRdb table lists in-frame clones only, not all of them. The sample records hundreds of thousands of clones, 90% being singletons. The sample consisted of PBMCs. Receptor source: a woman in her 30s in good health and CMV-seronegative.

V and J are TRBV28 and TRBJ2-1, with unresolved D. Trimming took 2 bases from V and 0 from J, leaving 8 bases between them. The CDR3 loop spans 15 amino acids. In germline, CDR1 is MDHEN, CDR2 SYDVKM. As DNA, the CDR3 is TGTGCCAGCAGTTTAACCTGGAGCTCCTACAATGAGCAGTTCTTC. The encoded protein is CASSLTWSSYNEQFF.

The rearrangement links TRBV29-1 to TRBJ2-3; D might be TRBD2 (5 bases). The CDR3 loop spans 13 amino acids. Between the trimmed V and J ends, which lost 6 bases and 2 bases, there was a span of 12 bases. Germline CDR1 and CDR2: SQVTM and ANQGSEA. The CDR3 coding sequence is TGCAGCGTCCTCGGGGTAGACACAGATACGCAGTATTTT. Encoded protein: CSVLGVDTDTQYF.

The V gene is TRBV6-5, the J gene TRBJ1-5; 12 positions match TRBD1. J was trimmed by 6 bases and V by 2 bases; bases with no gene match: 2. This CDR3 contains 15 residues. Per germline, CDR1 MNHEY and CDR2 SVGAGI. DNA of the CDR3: TGTGCCAGCAGTTACGGGACAGGGGGCGGTCAGCCCCAGCATTTT. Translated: CASSYGTGGGQPQHF.

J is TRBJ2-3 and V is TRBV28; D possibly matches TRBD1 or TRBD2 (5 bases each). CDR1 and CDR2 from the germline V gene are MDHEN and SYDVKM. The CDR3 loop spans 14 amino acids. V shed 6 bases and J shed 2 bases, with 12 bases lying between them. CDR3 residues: CASRLPGPTDTQYF. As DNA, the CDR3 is TGTGCCAGCAGGCTACCGGGACCCACAGATACGCAGTATTTT.

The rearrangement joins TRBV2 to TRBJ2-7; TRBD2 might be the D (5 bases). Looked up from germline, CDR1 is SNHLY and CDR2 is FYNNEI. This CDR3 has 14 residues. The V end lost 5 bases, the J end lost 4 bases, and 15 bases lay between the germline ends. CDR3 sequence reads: CASSFGLAVYEQYF. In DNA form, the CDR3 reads TGTGCCAGCAGTTTTGGACTGGCGGTATACGAGCAGTACTTC. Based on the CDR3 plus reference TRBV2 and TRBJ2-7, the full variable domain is EPEVTQTPSHQVTQMGQEVILRCVPISNHLYFYWYRQILGQKVEFLVSFYNNEISEKSEIFDDQFSVERPDGSNFTLKIRSTKLEDSAMYFCASSFGLAVYEQYFGPGTRLTVT.

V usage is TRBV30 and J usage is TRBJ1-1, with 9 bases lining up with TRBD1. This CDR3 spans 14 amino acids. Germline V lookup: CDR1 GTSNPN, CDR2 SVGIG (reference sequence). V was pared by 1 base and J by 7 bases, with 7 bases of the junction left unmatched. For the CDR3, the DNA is TGTGCCTGGAGTGGGGGACAGGGATTGGGTGAAGCTTTCTTT. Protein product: CAWSGGQGLGEAFF.

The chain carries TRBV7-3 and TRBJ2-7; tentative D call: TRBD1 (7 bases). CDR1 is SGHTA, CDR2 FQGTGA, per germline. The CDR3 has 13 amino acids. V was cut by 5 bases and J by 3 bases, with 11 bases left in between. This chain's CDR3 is CASSLQGGYEQYF. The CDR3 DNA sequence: TGTGCCAGCAGCCTCCAGGGGGGCTACGAGCAGTACTTC. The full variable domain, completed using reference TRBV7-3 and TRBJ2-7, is GAGVSQTPSNKVTEKGKYVELRCDPISGHTALYWYRQSLGQGPEFLIYFQGTGAADDSGLPNDRFFAVRPEGSVSTLKIQRTERGDSAVYLCASSLQGGYEQYFGPGTRLTVT.

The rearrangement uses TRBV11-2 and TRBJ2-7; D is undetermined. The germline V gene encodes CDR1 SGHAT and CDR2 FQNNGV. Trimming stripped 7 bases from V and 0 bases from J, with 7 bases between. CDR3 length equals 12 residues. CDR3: CASNRVSYEQYF. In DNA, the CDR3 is TGTGCCAGCAACCGGGTCTCCTACGAGCAGTACTTC.

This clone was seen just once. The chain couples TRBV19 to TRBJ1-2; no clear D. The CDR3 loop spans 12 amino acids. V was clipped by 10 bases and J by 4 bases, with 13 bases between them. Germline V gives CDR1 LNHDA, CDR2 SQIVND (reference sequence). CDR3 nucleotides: TGTGCCATTGGACGTCCTCTCTATGGCTACACCTTC. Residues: CAIGRPLYGYTF.

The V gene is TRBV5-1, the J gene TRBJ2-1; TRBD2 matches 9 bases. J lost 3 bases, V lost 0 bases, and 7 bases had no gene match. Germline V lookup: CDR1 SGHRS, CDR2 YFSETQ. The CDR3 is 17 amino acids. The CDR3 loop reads CASSLASVREGYNEQFF. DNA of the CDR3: TGCGCCAGCAGCTTGGCTAGTGTGCGGGAGGGCTACAATGAGCAGTTCTTC.

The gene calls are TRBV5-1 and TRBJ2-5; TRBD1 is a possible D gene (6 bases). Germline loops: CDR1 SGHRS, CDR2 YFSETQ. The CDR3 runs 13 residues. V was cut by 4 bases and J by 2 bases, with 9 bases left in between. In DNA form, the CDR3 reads TGCGCCAGCAGCGGACAGCCTCAAGAGACCCAGTACTTC. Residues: CASSGQPQETQYF.

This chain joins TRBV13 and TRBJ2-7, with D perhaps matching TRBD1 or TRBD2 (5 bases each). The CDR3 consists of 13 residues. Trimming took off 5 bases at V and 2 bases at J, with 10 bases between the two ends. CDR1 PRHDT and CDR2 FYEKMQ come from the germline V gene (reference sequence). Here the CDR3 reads CASSHGTAYEQYF. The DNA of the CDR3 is TGTGCCAGCAGCCACGGGACGGCCTACGAGCAGTACTTC.

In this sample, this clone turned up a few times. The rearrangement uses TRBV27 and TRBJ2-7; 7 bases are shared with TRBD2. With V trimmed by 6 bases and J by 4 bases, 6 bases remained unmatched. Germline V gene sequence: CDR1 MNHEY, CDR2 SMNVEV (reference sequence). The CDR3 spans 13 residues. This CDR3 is CASSPGAGYEQYF. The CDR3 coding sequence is TGTGCCAGCAGCCCGGGAGCGGGATACGAGCAGTACTTC.

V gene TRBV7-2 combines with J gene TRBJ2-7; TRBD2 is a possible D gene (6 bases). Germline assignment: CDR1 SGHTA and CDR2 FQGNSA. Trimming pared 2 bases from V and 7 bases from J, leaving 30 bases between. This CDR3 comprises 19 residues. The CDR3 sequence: CASSLRLTVTGEETREQYF. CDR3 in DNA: TGTGCCAGCAGCTTAAGATTAACGGTAACGGGAGAGGAGACTAGGGAGCAGTACTTC.

This CDR3 reads CASSLQGWEQYF. The CDR3 region has the DNA TGCGCCAGCAGCTTACAGGGCTGGGAGCAGTACTTC. The V call is TRBV5-1, the J call TRBJ2-7; possible D gene TRBD1, 6 bases. Germline V gene lookup returns CDR1 SGHRS and CDR2 YFSETQ. The CDR3 spans 12 residues. V shed 2 bases and J shed 7 bases, with 10 bases lying between them.

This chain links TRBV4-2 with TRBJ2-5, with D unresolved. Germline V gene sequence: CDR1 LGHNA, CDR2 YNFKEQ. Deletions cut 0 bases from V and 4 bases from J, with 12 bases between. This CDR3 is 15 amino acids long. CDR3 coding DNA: TGTGCCAGCAGCCAAGAGGAATTAGCAGGAGAGACCCAGTACTTC. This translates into CASSQEELAGETQYF.

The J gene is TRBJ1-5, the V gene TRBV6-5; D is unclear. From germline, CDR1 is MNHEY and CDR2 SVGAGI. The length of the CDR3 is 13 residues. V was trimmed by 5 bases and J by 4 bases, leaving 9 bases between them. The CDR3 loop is CASSRTENQPQHF. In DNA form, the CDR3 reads TGTGCCAGCAGTAGAACAGAGAATCAGCCCCAGCATTTT.

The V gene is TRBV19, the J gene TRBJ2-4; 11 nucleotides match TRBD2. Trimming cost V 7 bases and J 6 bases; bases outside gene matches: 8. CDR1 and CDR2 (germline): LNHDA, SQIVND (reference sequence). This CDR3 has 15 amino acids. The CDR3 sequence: CASKTSGEGGNIQYF. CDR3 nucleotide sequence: TGTGCCAGTAAGACTAGCGGGGAGGGTGGAAACATTCAGTACTTC.

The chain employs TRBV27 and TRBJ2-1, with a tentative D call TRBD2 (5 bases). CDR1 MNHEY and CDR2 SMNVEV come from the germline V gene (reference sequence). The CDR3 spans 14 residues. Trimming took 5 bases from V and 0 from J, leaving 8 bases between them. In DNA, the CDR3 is TGTGCCAGCAGTCCTAGCATCTCCTACAATGAGCAGTTCTTC. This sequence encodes CASSPSISYNEQFF.

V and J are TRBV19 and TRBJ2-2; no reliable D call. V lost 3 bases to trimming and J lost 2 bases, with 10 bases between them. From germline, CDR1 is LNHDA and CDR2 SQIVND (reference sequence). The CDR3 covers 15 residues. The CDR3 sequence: CASSMGGGNTGELFF. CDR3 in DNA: TGTGCCAGTAGTATGGGTGGCGGTAACACCGGGGAGCTGTTTTTT.

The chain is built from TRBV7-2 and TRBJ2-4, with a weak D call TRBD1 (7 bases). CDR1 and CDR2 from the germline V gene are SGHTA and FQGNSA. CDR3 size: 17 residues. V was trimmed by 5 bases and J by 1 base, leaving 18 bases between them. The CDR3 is CASSAQGGGMAKNIQYF. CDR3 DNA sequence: TGTGCCAGCAGCGCTCAGGGGGGCGGTATGGCCAAAAACATTCAGTACTTC.

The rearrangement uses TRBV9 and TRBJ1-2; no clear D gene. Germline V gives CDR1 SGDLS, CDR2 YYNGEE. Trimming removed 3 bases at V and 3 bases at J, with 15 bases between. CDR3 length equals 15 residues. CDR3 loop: CASSAALGSDYGYTF. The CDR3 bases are TGTGCCAGCAGCGCCGCGTTAGGGTCGGACTATGGCTACACCTTC. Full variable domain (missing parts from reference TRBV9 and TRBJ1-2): DSGVTQTPKHLITATGQRVTLRCSPRSGDLSVYWYQQSLDQGLQFLIQYYNGEERAKGNILERFSAQQFPDLHSELNLSSLELGDSALYFCASSAALGSDYGYTFGSGTRLTVV.

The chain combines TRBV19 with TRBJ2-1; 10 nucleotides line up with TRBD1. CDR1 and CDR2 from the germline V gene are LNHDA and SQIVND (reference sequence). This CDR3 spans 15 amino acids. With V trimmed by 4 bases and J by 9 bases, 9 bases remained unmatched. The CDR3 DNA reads TGTGCCAGTAGTAAAAGGGGACAGGGGTCGGTTGAGCAGTTCTTC. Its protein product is CASSKRGQGSVEQFF.

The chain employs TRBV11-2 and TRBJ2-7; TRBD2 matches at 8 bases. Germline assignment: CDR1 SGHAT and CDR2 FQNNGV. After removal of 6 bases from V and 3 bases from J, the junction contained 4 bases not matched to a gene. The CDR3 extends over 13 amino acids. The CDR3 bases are TGTGCCAGCAGATCAAGCGGGAGCTACGAGCAGTACTTC. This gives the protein CASRSSGSYEQYF.

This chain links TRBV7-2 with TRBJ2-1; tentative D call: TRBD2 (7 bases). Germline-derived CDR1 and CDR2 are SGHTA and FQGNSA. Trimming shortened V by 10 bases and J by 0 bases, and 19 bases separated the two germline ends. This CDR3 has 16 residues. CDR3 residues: CATRGGATSSYNEQFF. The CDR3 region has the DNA TGTGCCACCAGGGGAGGGGCAACGAGCTCCTACAATGAGCAGTTCTTC.

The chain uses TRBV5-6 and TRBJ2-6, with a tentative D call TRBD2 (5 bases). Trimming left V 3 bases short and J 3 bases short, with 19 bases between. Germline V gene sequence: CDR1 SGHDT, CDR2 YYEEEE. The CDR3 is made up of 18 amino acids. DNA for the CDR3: TGTGCCAGCAGCTGGGGTTGGACTGCCGATTTTGGGGCCAACGTCCTGACTTTC. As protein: CASSWGWTADFGANVLTF.

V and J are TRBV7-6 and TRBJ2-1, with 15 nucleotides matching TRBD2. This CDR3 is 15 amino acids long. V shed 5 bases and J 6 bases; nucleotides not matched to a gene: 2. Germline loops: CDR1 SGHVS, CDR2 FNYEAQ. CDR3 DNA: TGTGCCAGCAGCAAGGGACTAGCGGGAGGCAATGAGCAGTTCTTC. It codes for CASSKGLAGGNEQFF.

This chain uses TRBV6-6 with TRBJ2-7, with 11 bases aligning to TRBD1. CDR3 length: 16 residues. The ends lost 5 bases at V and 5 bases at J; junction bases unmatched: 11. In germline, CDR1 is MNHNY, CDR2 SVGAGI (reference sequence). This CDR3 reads CASSRTPGQGGDEQYF. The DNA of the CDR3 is TGTGCCAGCAGTAGAACCCCGGGACAGGGGGGCGACGAGCAGTACTTC.

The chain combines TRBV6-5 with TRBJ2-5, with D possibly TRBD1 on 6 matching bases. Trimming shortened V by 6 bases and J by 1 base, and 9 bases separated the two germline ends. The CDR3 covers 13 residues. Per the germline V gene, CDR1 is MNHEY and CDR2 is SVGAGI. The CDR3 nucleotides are TGTGCCAGCAGCCGGGACACCCAAGAGACCCAGTACTTC. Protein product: CASSRDTQETQYF.

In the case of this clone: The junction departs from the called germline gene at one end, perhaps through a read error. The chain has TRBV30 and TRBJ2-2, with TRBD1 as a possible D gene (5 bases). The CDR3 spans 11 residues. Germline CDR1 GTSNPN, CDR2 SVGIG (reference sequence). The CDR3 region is CAWSVVPLWGF. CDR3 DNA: TGTGCCTGGAGTGTAGTTCCCCTATGGGGCTTT.

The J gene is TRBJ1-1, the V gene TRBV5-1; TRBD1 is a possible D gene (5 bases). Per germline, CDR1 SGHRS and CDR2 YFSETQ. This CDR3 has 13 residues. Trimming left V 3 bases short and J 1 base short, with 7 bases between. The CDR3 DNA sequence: TGCGCCAGCAGCTCGAGGGGGAACACTGAAGCTTTCTTT. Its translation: CASSSRGNTEAFF.